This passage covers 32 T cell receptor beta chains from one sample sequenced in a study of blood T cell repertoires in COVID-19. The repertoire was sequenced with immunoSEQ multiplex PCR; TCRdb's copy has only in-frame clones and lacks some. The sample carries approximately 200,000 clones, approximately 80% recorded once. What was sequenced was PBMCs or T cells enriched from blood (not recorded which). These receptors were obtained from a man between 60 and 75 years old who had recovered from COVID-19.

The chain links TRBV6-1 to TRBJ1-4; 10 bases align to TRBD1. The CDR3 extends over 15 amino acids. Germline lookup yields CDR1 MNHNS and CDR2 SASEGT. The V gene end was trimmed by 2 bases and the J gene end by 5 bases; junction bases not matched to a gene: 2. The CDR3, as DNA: TGTGCCAGCAGTGAACAGGGACAGGGGAATGAAAAACTGTTTTTT. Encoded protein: CASSEQGQGNEKLFF.

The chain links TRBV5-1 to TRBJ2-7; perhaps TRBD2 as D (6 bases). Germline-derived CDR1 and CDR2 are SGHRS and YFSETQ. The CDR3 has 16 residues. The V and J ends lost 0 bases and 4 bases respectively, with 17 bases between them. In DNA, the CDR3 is TGCGCCAGCAGCTTGGCGGGACTGGTCTTCGGTTACGAGCAGTACTTC. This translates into CASSLAGLVFGYEQYF.

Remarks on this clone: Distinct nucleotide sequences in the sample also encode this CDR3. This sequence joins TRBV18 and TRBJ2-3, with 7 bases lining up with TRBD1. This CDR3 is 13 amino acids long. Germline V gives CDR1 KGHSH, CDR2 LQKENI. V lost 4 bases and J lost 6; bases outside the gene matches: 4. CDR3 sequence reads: CASSRQGTDTQYF. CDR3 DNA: TGTGCCAGCTCACGACAGGGAACGGATACGCAGTATTTT.

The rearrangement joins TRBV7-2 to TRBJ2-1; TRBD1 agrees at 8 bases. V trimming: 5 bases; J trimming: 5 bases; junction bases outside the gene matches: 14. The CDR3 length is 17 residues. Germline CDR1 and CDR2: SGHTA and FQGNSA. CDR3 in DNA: TGTGCCAGCAGCCCAGGCGGGACAGGAGGCCGGGACAATGAGCAGTTCTTC. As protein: CASSPGGTGGRDNEQFF.

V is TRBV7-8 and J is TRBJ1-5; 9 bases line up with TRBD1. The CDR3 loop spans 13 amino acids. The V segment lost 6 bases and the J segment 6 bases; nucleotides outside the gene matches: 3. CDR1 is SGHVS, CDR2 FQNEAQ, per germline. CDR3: CASSGTGSQPQHF. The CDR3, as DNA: TGTGCCAGCAGTGGGACAGGGTCTCAGCCCCAGCATTTT.

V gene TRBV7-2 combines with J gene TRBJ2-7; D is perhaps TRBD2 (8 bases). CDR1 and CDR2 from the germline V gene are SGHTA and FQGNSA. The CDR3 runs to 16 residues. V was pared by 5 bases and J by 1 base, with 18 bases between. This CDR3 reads CASSHRGGTASYEQYF. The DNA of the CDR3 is TGTGCCAGCAGCCACCGGGGGGGGACAGCTTCCTACGAGCAGTACTTC.

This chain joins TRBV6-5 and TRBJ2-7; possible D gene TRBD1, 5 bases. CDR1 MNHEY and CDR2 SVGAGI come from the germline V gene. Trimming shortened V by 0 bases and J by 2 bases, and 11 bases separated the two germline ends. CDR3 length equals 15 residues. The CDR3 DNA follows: TGTGCCAGCAGTTACTCGATCAGGGCTGCCTACGAGCAGTACTTC. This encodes CASSYSIRAAYEQYF.

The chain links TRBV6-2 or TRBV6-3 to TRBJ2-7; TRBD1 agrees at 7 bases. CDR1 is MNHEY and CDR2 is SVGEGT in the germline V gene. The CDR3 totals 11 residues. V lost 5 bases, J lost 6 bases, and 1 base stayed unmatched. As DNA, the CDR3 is TGTGCCAGCAGTGACAGGGTCGAGCAGTACTTC. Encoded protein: CASSDRVEQYF.

DNA for the CDR3: TGTGCCAGTAGTAAGGGGCTGACCTACGAGCAGTACTTC. This encodes CASSKGLTYEQYF. The chain recombines TRBV19 with TRBJ2-7, with a possible D match to TRBD1 (5 bases). CDR1 and CDR2 (germline): LNHDA, SQIVND (reference sequence). Deletions cut 4 bases from V and 2 bases from J, with 9 bases between. CDR3 length equals 13 residues.

CDR3 loop: CASLYGYTF. The CDR3 bases are TGTGCCAGCTTATATGGCTACACCTTC. V and J are TRBV12-1 and TRBJ1-2. TRBV12-1 corresponds to a pseudogene. This CDR3 contains 9 residues.

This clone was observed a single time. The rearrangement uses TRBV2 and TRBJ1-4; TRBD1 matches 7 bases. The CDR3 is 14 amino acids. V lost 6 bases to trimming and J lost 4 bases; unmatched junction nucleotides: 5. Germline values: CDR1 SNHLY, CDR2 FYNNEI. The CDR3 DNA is TGTGCCAGCAGCTCGACAGGGTTTAATGAAAAACTGTTTTTT. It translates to CASSSTGFNEKLFF. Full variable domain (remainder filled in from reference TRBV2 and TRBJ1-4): EPEVTQTPSHQVTQMGQEVILRCVPISNHLYFYWYRQILGQKVEFLVSFYNNEISEKSEIFDDQFSVERPDGSNFTLKIRSTKLEDSAMYFCASSSTGFNEKLFFGSGTQLSVL.

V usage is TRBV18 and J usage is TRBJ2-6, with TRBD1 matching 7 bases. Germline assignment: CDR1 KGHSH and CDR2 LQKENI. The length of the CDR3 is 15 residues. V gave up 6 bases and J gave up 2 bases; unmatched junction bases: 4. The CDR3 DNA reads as TGTGCCAGCTCGTCTACAGGGGCTGGGGCCAACGTCCTGACTTTC. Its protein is CASSSTGAGANVLTF. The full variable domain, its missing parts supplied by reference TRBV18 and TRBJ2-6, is NAGVMQNPRHLVRRRGQEARLRCSPMKGHSHVYWYRQLPEEGLKFMVYLQKENIIDESGMPKERFSAEFPKEGPSILRIQQVVRGDSAAYFCASSSTGAGANVLTFGAGSRLTVL.

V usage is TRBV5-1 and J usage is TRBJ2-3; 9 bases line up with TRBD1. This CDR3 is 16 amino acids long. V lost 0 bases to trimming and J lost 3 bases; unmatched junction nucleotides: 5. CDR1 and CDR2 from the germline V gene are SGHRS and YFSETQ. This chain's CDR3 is CASSLGIQGATDTQYF. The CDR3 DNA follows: TGCGCCAGCAGCTTGGGAATACAGGGGGCAACAGATACGCAGTATTTT.

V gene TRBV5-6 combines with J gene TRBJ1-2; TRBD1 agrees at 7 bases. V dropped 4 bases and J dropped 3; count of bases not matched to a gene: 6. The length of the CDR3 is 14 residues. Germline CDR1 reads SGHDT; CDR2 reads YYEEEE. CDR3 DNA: TGTGCCAGCAGCCAGACAACAGGGGACTATGGCTACACCTTC. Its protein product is CASSQTTGDYGYTF.

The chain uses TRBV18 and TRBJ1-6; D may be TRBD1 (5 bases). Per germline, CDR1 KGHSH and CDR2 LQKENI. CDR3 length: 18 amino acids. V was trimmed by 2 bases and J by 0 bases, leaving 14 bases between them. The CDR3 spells CASSPAGSSSSYNSPLHF. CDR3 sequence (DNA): TGTGCCAGCTCACCAGCAGGGTCGAGTAGCTCCTATAATTCACCCCTCCACTTT.

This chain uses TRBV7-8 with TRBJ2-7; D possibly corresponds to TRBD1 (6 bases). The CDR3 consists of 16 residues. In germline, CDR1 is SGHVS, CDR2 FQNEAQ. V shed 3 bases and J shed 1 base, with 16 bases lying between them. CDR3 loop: CASSFGNRVISYEQYF. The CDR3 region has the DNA TGTGCCAGCAGCTTTGGAAACAGGGTTATTTCCTACGAGCAGTACTTC.

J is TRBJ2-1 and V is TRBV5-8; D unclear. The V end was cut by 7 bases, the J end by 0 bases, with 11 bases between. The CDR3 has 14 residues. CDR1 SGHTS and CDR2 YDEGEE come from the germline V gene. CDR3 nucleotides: TGTGCCAGCCTTCGGGTCAGCTCCTACAATGAGCAGTTCTTC. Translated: CASLRVSSYNEQFF.

The CDR3 region is CASSLAGQGGEQYF. The CDR3 DNA reads as TGTGCCAGCAGCTTGGCTGGACAGGGTGGAGAGCAGTACTTC. The V and J genes are TRBV5-6 and TRBJ2-7; 8 nucleotides align to TRBD1. In germline, CDR1 is SGHDT, CDR2 YYEEEE. This CDR3 contains 14 residues. With V trimmed by 0 bases and J by 7 bases, 6 bases remained unmatched.

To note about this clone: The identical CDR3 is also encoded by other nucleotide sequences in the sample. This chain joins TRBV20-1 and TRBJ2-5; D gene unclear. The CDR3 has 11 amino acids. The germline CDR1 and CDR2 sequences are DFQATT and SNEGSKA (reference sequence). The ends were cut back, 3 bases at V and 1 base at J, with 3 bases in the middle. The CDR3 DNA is TGCAGTGCTAGCTCCCAAGAGACCCAGTACTTC. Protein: CSASSQETQYF.

The CDR3 sequence: CATSDYGNEKLFF. The CDR3, as DNA: TGTGCCACCAGTGATTACGGGAATGAAAAACTGTTTTTT. This chain joins TRBV24-1 and TRBJ1-4; D is undetermined. Germline V gene sequence: CDR1 KGHDR, CDR2 SFDVKD. The ends were cut back, 2 bases at V and 5 bases at J, with 5 bases in the middle. This CDR3 comprises 13 residues.

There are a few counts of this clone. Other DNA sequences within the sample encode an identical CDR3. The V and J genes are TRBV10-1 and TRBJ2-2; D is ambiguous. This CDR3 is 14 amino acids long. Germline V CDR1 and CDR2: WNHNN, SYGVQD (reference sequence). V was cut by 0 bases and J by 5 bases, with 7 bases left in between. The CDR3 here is CASSESSGTGELFF. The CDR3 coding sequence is TGCGCCAGCAGTGAGTCTTCCGGGACCGGGGAGCTGTTTTTT.

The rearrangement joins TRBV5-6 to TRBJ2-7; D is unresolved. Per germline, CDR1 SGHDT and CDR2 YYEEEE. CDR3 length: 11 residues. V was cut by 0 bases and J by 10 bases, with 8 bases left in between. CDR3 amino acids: CASSLANRQYF. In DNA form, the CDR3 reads TGTGCCAGCAGCTTGGCCAATAGACAGTACTTC.

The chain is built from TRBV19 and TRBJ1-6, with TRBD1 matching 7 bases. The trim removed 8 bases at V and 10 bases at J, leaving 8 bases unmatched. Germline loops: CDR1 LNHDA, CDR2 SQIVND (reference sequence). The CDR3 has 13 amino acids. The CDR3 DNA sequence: TGTGCCAGTGAACAGGGGAAAGAGTCACCCCTCCACTTT. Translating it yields CASEQGKESPLHF.

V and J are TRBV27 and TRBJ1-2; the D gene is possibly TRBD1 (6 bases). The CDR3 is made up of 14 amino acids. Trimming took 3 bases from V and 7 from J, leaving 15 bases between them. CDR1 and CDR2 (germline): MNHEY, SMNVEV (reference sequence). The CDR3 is CASSFLTGSGGYTF. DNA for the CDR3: TGTGCCAGCAGTTTCCTAACAGGGAGCGGTGGCTACACCTTC.

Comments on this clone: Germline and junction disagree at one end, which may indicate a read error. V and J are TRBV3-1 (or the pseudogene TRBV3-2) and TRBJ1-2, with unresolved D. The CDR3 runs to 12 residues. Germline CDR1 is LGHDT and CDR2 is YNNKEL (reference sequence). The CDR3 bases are TGTGCCAACAGCCAAGGGCCCGGGGGCTACACCTTC. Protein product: CANSQGPGGYTF.

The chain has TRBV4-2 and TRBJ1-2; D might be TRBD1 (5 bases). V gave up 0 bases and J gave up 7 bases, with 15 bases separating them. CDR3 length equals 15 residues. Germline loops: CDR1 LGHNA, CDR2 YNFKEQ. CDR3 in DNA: TGTGCCAGCAGCCAAGATCTGGCAGCGGGACGTGGCTACACCTTC. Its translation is CASSQDLAAGRGYTF.

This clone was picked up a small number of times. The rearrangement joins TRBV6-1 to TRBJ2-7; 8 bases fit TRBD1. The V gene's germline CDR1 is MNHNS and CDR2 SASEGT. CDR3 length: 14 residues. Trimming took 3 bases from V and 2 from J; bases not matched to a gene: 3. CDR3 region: CASSEGQAPYEQYF. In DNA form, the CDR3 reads TGTGCCAGCAGTGAGGGACAGGCCCCCTACGAGCAGTACTTC.

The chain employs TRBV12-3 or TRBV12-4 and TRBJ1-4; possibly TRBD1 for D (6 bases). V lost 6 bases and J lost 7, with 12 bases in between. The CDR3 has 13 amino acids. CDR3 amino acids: CASSPVGAEKLFF. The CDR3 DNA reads TGTGCCAGCAGCCCTGTGGGGGCTGAAAAACTGTTTTTT.

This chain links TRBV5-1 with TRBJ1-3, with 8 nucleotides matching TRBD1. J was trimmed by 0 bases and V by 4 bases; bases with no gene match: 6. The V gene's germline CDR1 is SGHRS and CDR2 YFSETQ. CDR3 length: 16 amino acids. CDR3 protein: CASSVNTGGSGNTIYF. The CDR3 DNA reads TGCGCCAGCAGCGTTAATACAGGGGGCTCTGGAAACACCATATATTTT.

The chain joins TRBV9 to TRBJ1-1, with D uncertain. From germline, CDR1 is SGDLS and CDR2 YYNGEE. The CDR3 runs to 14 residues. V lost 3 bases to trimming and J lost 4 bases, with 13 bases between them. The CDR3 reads CASSEPSGFTEAFF. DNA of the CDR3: TGTGCCAGCAGCGAGCCATCGGGTTTCACTGAAGCTTTCTTT.

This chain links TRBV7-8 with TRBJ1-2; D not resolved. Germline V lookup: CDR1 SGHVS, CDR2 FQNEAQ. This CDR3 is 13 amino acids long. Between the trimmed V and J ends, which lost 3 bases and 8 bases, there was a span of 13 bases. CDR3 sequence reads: CASSLSQIWGYTF. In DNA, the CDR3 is TGTGCCAGCAGCTTGAGTCAAATTTGGGGCTACACCTTC.

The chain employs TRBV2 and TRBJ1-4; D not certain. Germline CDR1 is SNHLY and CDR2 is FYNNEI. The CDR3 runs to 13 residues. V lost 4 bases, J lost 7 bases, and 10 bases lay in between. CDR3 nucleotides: TGTGCCAGCAGTGGAGGGATGGGTGAAAAACTGTTTTTT. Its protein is CASSGGMGEKLFF. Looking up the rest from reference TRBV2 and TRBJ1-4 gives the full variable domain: EPEVTQTPSHQVTQMGQEVILRCVPISNHLYFYWYRQILGQKVEFLVSFYNNEISEKSEIFDDQFSVERPDGSNFTLKIRSTKLEDSAMYFCASSGGMGEKLFFGSGTQLSVL.